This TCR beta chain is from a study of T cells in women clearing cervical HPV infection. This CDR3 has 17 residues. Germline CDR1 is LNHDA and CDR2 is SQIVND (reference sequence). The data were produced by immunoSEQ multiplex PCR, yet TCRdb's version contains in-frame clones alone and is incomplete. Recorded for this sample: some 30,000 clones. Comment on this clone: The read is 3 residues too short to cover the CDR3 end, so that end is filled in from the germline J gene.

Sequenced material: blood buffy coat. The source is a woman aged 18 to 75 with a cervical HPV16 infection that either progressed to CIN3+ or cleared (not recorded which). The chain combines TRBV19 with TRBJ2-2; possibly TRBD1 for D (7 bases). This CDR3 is CASSQGGLDSGANVLFF. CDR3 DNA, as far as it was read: TGTGCCAGTAGCCAGGGGGGTTTGGACTCTGGGGCCAACGTG.